This T cell receptor (beta chain) was obtained from a study of T cell responses to AZD1222 COVID-19 vaccine. TCRdb keeps only in-frame clones here, not all; method: immunoSEQ multiplex PCR. Here the sample spans more than 100,000 clones, over 75% being singletons. Study results and limitations: Clonal diversity was possibly underestimated; the donors were predominantly white British and more often female. Baseline testing showed seropositivity in only a handful of AZD1222 recipients.

Notes on this clone: Its antigen remains unidentified.

Germline loops: CDR1 MGHRA, CDR2 YSYEKL. Trimming cost V 1 base and J 5 bases, with 15 bases left between them. This CDR3 has 15 residues. The chain uses TRBV4-1 and TRBJ2-7; D is possibly TRBD1 or TRBD2 (6 bases each). Sequenced material: peripheral blood, taken on day 0 of AZD1222 vaccination. This receptor was identified in an adult in good health. As DNA, the CDR3 is TGCGCCAGCAGCCAAGGTGGGGGGCTAAGCGACGAGCAGTACTTC. Its protein product is CASSQGGGLSDEQYF.